The 27 T cell receptor beta chains presented below share a single source sample, sequenced in a study of blood T cell repertoires in COVID-19. Some clones are missing from TCRdb's copy, which holds only in-frame ones; the method was immunoSEQ multiplex PCR. The table lists roughly 250,000 clones, about 90% of them singletons, with approximately 12% in the top ten. Sequencing input: peripheral blood. The receptors were gathered from a woman aged 25-40 years with COVID-19, enrolled during active disease.

The chain employs TRBV7-6 and TRBJ1-2, with a weak D call TRBD1 (5 bases). Germline lookup yields CDR1 SGHVS and CDR2 FNYEAQ. Trimming cost V 2 bases and J 8 bases, with 15 bases left between them. The CDR3 has 14 amino acids. CDR3 loop: CASSLSNLRGGYTF. Written as DNA, the CDR3 is TGTGCCAGCAGCTTATCTAATCTCCGGGGGGGCTACACCTTC.

This clone was recorded only once. The chain recombines TRBV14 with TRBJ1-3; perhaps TRBD1 as D (5 bases). Trimming pared 4 bases from V and 2 bases from J, leaving 15 bases between. This CDR3 is built from 16 residues. Germline V gene data show CDR1 as SGHDN and CDR2 as FVKESK. CDR3 loop: CASSRGWGKTGNTIYF. Here the CDR3 DNA reads TGTGCCAGCAGCCGGGGCTGGGGAAAAACTGGAAACACCATATATTTT.

The CDR3, as DNA: TGTGCCAGCAGTTACTCGCTACGGGGGGGCAGGAATGAGCAGTTCTTC. Its translation: CASSYSLRGGRNEQFF. This sequence joins TRBV6-5 and TRBJ2-1, with 8 nucleotides matching TRBD2. In germline, CDR1 is MNHEY, CDR2 SVGAGI. V was pared by 0 bases and J by 7 bases, with 8 bases of the junction left unmatched. This CDR3 has 16 residues.

The chain has TRBV7-8 and TRBJ1-5; TRBD1 aligns across 7 bases. This CDR3 has 16 residues. J gave up 7 bases and V 5 bases, and 14 bases lay outside the gene matches. In germline, CDR1 is SGHVS, CDR2 FQNEAQ. The CDR3 is CASSARDSILGQPQHF. In nucleotides, the CDR3 is TGTGCCAGCAGCGCTAGGGACAGTATATTAGGACAGCCCCAGCATTTT. Combining the CDR3 with reference TRBV7-8 and TRBJ1-5 gives the whole variable domain GAGVSQSPRYKVAKRGQDVALRCDPISGHVSLFWYQQALGQGPEFLTYFQNEAQLDKSGLPSDRFFAERPEGSVSTLKIQRTQQEDSAVYLCASSARDSILGQPQHFGDGTRLSIL.

The rearrangement joins TRBV18 to TRBJ1-3; no definite D call. From germline, CDR1 is KGHSH and CDR2 LQKENI. The CDR3 sequence is 15 residues long. V was clipped by 3 bases and J by 0 bases, with 9 bases between them. The CDR3 sequence: CASSPARFSGNTIYF. Here the CDR3 DNA reads TGTGCCAGCTCACCCGCACGGTTCTCTGGAAACACCATATATTTT. The full variable domain, in which reference TRBV18 and TRBJ1-3 provide the parts outside the CDR3, is NAGVMQNPRHLVRRRGQEARLRCSPMKGHSHVYWYRQLPEEGLKFMVYLQKENIIDESGMPKERFSAEFPKEGPSILRIQQVVRGDSAAYFCASSPARFSGNTIYFGEGSWLTVV.

The V and J genes are TRBV11-3 and TRBJ2-6, with D perhaps TRBD2 (6 bases). CDR3 size: 19 residues. Trimming left V 1 base short and J 0 bases short, with 16 bases between. CDR1 and CDR2 from the germline V gene are SGHNT and YENEEA. This chain's CDR3 is CASSLGAAGPLSGANVLTF. In DNA form, the CDR3 reads TGTGCCAGCAGCTTAGGGGCGGCGGGGCCCCTCTCTGGGGCCAACGTCCTGACTTTC.

This chain uses TRBV7-9 with TRBJ1-6; D not certain. This CDR3 region has 15 residues. Per the germline V gene, CDR1 is SEHNR and CDR2 is FQNEAQ (reference sequence). V lost 1 base and J 7 bases, leaving 11 bases between the germline ends. CDR3 bases: TGTGCCAGCAGCTTAGTTAGTGGCGGGAATTCACCCCTCCACTTT. This translates into CASSLVSGGNSPLHF.

This clone was seen a single time. This chain joins TRBV7-9 and TRBJ2-5; 9 bases are a match to TRBD2. Germline CDR1 SEHNR, CDR2 FQNEAQ (reference sequence). The J segment lost 3 bases and the V segment lost 2 bases, leaving 10 bases of the junction unmatched. The CDR3 sequence is 17 residues long. This chain's CDR3 is CASSLMSGGLGEETQYF. CDR3 nucleotide sequence: TGTGCCAGCAGCTTAATGAGCGGGGGGTTGGGAGAAGAGACCCAGTACTTC. Full variable domain (missing parts from reference TRBV7-9 and TRBJ2-5): DTGVSQNPRHKITKRGQNVTFRCDPISEHNRLYWYRQTLGQGPEFLTYFQNEAQLEKSRLLSDRFSAERPKGSFSTLEIQRTEQGDSAMYLCASSLMSGGLGEETQYFGPGTRLLVL.

The chain links TRBV6-2 or TRBV6-3 to TRBJ2-7; D is unresolved. Trimming removed 4 bases at V and 3 bases at J, with 7 bases between. CDR1 and CDR2 from the germline V gene are MNHEY and SVGEGT. The CDR3 loop spans 12 amino acids. DNA for the CDR3: TGTGCCAGCAGTTTGGCTTACTACGAGCAGTACTTC. The encoded protein is CASSLAYYEQYF.

This clone occurred once. The chain couples TRBV12-3 or TRBV12-4 to TRBJ2-7; D possibly corresponds to TRBD1 (6 bases). The CDR3 sequence is 13 residues long. V gave up 1 base and J gave up 13 bases, with 17 bases separating them. The CDR3 loop reads CASSLGTPGTSYF. The CDR3 DNA sequence: TGTGCCAGCAGTTTAGGGACACCGGGGACATCATACTTC.

The V call is TRBV5-1, the J call TRBJ2-7, with D tentatively TRBD2 (6 bases). The germline V and J ends were trimmed by 2 bases and 2 bases, with 17 bases remaining between them. CDR3 length: 16 residues. In germline, CDR1 is SGHRS, CDR2 YFSETQ. CDR3 sequence: CASSFTGTLTAYEQYF. The CDR3 coding sequence is TGCGCCAGCAGCTTTACCGGGACTCTAACGGCCTACGAGCAGTACTTC.

The CDR3, as DNA: TGTGCCATCAGGGGGGGACAGGGAGGCGGCTACACCTTC. Translating gives CAIRGGQGGGYTF. J is TRBJ1-2 and V is TRBV10-3; 9 bases are shared with TRBD1. The CDR3 contains 13 residues. J gave up 8 bases and V 6 bases, and 7 bases lay outside the gene matches. From germline, CDR1 is ENHRY and CDR2 SYGVKD.

This chain joins TRBV7-9 and TRBJ2-1; the D gene is possibly TRBD1 (6 bases). V was pared by 5 bases and J by 5 bases, with 10 bases between. The germline V gene has CDR1 SEHNR and CDR2 FQNEAQ (reference sequence). The CDR3 totals 13 residues. This chain's CDR3 is CASSPGQHNEQFF. In nucleotides, the CDR3 is TGTGCCAGCAGCCCTGGACAGCACAATGAGCAGTTCTTC. Using reference TRBV7-9 and TRBJ2-1 for the parts outside the CDR3, the full variable domain is DTGVSQNPRHKITKRGQNVTFRCDPISEHNRLYWYRQTLGQGPEFLTYFQNEAQLEKSRLLSDRFSAERPKGSFSTLEIQRTEQGDSAMYLCASSPGQHNEQFFGPGTRLTVL.

The V and J genes are TRBV2 and TRBJ2-3, with 10 bases that match TRBD2. The CDR3 spans 16 residues. The V and J ends lost 0 bases and 2 bases, in that order; junction bases with no gene match: 2. Germline V lookup: CDR1 SNHLY, CDR2 FYNNEI. The CDR3 DNA follows: TGTGCCAGCAGTGAAGCTAGCGGGGGGATCACAGATACGCAGTATTTT. Its protein is CASSEASGGITDTQYF.

V usage is TRBV2 and J usage is TRBJ2-2; a possible D gene is TRBD1 (5 bases). Trimming cost V 6 bases and J 6 bases, with 11 bases left between them. Germline V gene sequence: CDR1 SNHLY, CDR2 FYNNEI. This CDR3 is 13 amino acids long. Here the CDR3 DNA reads TGTGCCAGCAGCCTTCAGGGATCCGGGGAGCTGTTTTTT. Its translation: CASSLQGSGELFF. Full variable domain (outside the CDR3, taken from reference TRBV2 and TRBJ2-2): EPEVTQTPSHQVTQMGQEVILRCVPISNHLYFYWYRQILGQKVEFLVSFYNNEISEKSEIFDDQFSVERPDGSNFTLKIRSTKLEDSAMYFCASSLQGSGELFFGEGSRLTVL.

The chain links TRBV11-2 to TRBJ2-5, with D possibly matching TRBD2 (5 bases). Germline values: CDR1 SGHAT, CDR2 FQNNGV. The CDR3 loop spans 16 amino acids. Between the trimmed V and J ends, which lost 2 bases and 5 bases, there was a span of 18 bases. The CDR3 is CASSLLGPSRVETQYF. In nucleotides, the CDR3 is TGTGCCAGCAGCTTACTAGGGCCTAGCCGAGTGGAGACCCAGTACTTC.

This rearrangement joins TRBV7-2 to TRBJ2-1, with D possibly TRBD2 on 6 matching bases. CDR1 is SGHTA, CDR2 FQGNSA, per germline. CDR3 length: 15 residues. V was trimmed by 4 bases and J by 3 bases, leaving 13 bases between them. CDR3 loop: CASSSSGTGYNEQFF. CDR3 sequence (DNA): TGTGCCAGCAGCTCGTCCGGGACTGGCTACAATGAGCAGTTCTTC.

The V and J genes are TRBV4-1 and TRBJ2-7, with a weak D call TRBD1 (5 bases). V gave up 0 bases and J gave up 2 bases, with 11 bases separating them. Germline assignment: CDR1 MGHRA and CDR2 YSYEKL. This CDR3 has 15 residues. DNA of the CDR3: TGCGCCAGCAGCCAAGATAGAACAGGCCCCTACGAGCAGTACTTC. Its protein is CASSQDRTGPYEQYF.

The chain couples TRBV5-1 to TRBJ1-2; D ambiguous. Trimming removed 5 bases from V and 0 bases from J, with 14 bases in between. Per germline, CDR1 SGHRS and CDR2 YFSETQ. CDR3 length equals 15 residues. CDR3 in amino acids: CASRYLSGTNYGYTF. CDR3 coding DNA: TGCGCCAGCAGGTACTTGTCAGGCACTAACTATGGCTACACCTTC.

V usage is TRBV2 and J usage is TRBJ2-7, with 8 positions matching TRBD1. Germline V gene data show CDR1 as SNHLY and CDR2 as FYNNEI. CDR3 length: 13 residues. The J segment lost 4 bases and the V segment lost 10 bases, leaving 9 bases of the junction unmatched. The CDR3 here is CATSGQAVYEQYF. In nucleotides, the CDR3 is TGTGCCACCTCGGGACAGGCAGTATACGAGCAGTACTTC.

V gene TRBV19 combines with J gene TRBJ2-1; weak D call: TRBD1 (5 bases). CDR1 and CDR2 (germline): LNHDA, SQIVND (reference sequence). CDR3 length: 15 amino acids. Between the trimmed V and J ends, which lost 9 bases and 8 bases, there was a span of 23 bases. The DNA of the CDR3 is TGTGCCAGCGCCGTCGGACACATAGCTATTGATGAGCAGTTCTTC. It codes for CASAVGHIAIDEQFF.

This clone was counted once. The chain recombines TRBV25-1 with TRBJ1-4; D uncertain. The CDR3 runs 11 residues. CDR1 and CDR2 (germline): MGHDK, SYGVNS. V lost 4 bases to trimming and J lost 8 bases, with 5 bases between them. The CDR3 DNA reads TGTGCCAGCAGTGGGGCAGAAAAACTGTTTTTT. Protein sequence: CASSGAEKLFF.

The V gene is TRBV21-1, the J gene TRBJ1-5. TRBV21-1 is labeled a pseudogene. This CDR3 is built from 19 residues. CDR3 DNA sequence: TGTGCCAGCAGCAAAGAGGGAGAACAGAGCCCGCCTATCAATCAGCCCCAGCATTTT. Its translation is CASSKEGEQSPPINQPQHF.

This clone showed up many times. The chain is built from TRBV5-1 and TRBJ1-1; D is uncertain. V was cut by 0 bases and J by 1 base, with 7 bases left in between. CDR1 and CDR2 (germline): SGHRS, YFSETQ. CDR3 length: 14 amino acids. CDR3 residues: CASSLGAGNTEAFF. The CDR3 DNA reads TGCGCCAGCAGCTTGGGGGCAGGGAACACTGAAGCTTTCTTT.

The CDR3 coding sequence is TGTGCCAGTAAAATGACAGGGCCAGACATTCAGTACTTC. Amino acids: CASKMTGPDIQYF. The chain employs TRBV28 and TRBJ2-4; 7 bases map to TRBD1. The CDR3 is 13 residues long. The V segment lost 9 bases and the J segment 8 bases; nucleotides outside the gene matches: 10. Germline V gene lookup returns CDR1 MDHEN and CDR2 SYDVKM. Variable domain in full (rest from reference TRBV28 and TRBJ2-4): DVKVTQSSRYLVKRTGEKVFLECVQDMDHENMFWYRQDPGLGLRLIYFSYDVKMKEKGDIPEGYSVSREKKERFSLILESASTNQTSMYLCASKMTGPDIQYFGAGTRLSVL.

This rearrangement joins TRBV7-2 to TRBJ2-1, with 9 bases that match TRBD2. With 8 bases clipped from V and 2 bases from J, the junction kept 4 bases outside the gene matches. The CDR3 length is 14 residues. Germline V gene sequence: CDR1 SGHTA, CDR2 FQGNSA. CDR3 protein: CASGKRGAYNEQFF. In DNA, the CDR3 is TGTGCCAGCGGGAAGCGGGGGGCCTACAATGAGCAGTTCTTC.

This clone turned up a few times. V gene TRBV19 combines with J gene TRBJ1-2, with D tentatively TRBD1 (5 bases). Germline CDR1 is LNHDA and CDR2 is SQIVND (reference sequence). The CDR3 has 15 residues. Deletions cut 6 bases from V and 2 bases from J, with 16 bases between. CDR3 sequence (DNA): TGTGCCAGTAGCCTTCTTCGGCAGGGAAACTATGGCTACACCTTC. This encodes CASSLLRQGNYGYTF.